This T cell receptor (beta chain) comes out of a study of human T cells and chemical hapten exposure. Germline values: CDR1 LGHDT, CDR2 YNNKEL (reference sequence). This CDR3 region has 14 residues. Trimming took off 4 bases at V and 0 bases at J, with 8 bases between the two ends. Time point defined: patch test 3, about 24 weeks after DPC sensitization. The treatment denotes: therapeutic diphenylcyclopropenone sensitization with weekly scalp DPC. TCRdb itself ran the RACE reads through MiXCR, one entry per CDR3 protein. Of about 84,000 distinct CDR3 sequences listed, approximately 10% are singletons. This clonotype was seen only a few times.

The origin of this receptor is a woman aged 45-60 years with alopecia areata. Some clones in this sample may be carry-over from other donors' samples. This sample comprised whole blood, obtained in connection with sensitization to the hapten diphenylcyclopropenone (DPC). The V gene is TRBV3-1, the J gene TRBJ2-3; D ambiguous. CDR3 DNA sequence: TGTGCCAGCAGCCCTAGGGCTAGCACAGATACGCAGTATTTT. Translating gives CASSPRASTDTQYF.